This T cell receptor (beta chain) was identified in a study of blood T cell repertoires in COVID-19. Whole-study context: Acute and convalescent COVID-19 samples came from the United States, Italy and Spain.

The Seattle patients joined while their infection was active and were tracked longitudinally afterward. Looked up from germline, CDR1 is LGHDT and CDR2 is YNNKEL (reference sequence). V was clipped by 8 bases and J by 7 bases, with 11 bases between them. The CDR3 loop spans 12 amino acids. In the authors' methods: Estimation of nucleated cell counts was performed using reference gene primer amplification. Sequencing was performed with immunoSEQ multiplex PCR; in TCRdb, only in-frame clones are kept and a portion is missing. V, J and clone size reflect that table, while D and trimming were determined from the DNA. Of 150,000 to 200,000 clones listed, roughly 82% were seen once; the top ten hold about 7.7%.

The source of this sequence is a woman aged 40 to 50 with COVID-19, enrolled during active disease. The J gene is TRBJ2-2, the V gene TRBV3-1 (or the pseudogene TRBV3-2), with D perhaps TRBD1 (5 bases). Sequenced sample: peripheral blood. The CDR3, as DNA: TGTGCCAGCGAGACAGTGCACGGGGAGCTGTTTTTT. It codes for CASETVHGELFF.